A single sample is the source of the 25 T cell receptor beta chains below, sequenced in a study of shared clonotypes between healthy human individuals. Using immunoSEQ multiplex PCR, the repertoire was profiled, and TCRdb retains in-frame clones only, with some absent. The data hold roughly 2.1 million clones, with 85% to 95% observed a single time. The naive CD8 fraction comprised CD45RO-negative cells positively selected for CCR7 and excluded terminally differentiated effector memory CD45RA+ cells. Material: naive CD8+ T cells from PBMCs. The receptors were sampled from a man between 18 and 29 years old in good health. Some clones in this sample may be carry-over from other donors' samples.

Comments on this clone: Distinct nucleotide sequences in the sample also encode this CDR3. The chain is built from TRBV5-1 and TRBJ2-7; 10 nucleotides line up with TRBD2. Germline V gene data show CDR1 as SGHRS and CDR2 as YFSETQ. V shed 3 bases and J 1 base; nucleotides not matched to a gene: 1. The CDR3 contains 14 residues. The chain's CDR3 is CASSWTSGSYEQYF. The CDR3 coding sequence is TGCGCCAGCAGCTGGACTAGCGGATCCTACGAGCAGTACTTC.

V gene TRBV11-2 combines with J gene TRBJ2-7; 12 bases fit TRBD2. V shed 0 bases, J shed 3 bases, and the junction held 3 bases outside the gene matches. The germline gives CDR1 SGHAT, CDR2 FQNNGV. This CDR3 comprises 16 residues. The CDR3 DNA is TGTGCCAGCAGCTTAGACGGACTAGCGGGAATCTACGAGCAGTACTTC. The encoded protein is CASSLDGLAGIYEQYF.

This clone was found once. This chain joins TRBV7-3 and TRBJ1-1; D ambiguous. Trimming left V 5 bases short and J 0 bases short, with 13 bases between. The V gene's germline CDR1 is SGHTA and CDR2 FQGTGA. The CDR3 has 15 amino acids. The CDR3 bases are TGTGCCAGCAGCCGCGCCCCGGGCCTGAACACTGAAGCTTTCTTT. As protein: CASSRAPGLNTEAFF.

The chain employs TRBV10-3 and TRBJ2-1; 11 positions match TRBD2. V lost 2 bases and J lost 6; bases outside the gene matches: 6. CDR1 ENHRY and CDR2 SYGVKD come from the germline V gene. There are 16 residues in the CDR3. The chain's CDR3 is CAISEPASGRLNEQFF. The CDR3 DNA follows: TGTGCCATCAGTGAGCCCGCTAGCGGGAGGCTCAATGAGCAGTTCTTC.

The rearrangement links TRBV14 to TRBJ2-1; a possible D gene is TRBD1 (6 bases). This CDR3 spans 14 amino acids. Trimming pared 5 bases from V and 3 bases from J, leaving 11 bases between. CDR1 and CDR2 from the germline V gene are SGHDN and FVKESK. CDR3 sequence: CASSSDRNYNEQFF. The CDR3 coding sequence is TGTGCCAGCAGCTCCGACAGGAACTACAATGAGCAGTTCTTC. The variable domain in full, with the rest retrieved from reference TRBV14 and TRBJ2-1, is EAGVTQFPSHSVIEKGQTVTLRCDPISGHDNLYWYRRVMGKEIKFLLHFVKESKQDESGMPNNRFLAERTGGTYSTLKVQPAELEDSGVYFCASSSDRNYNEQFFGPGTRLTVL.

CDR3 region: CASSTLSGVYGYTF. In DNA form, the CDR3 reads TGTGCCAGCAGCACACTGTCGGGTGTCTATGGCTACACCTTC. The rearrangement joins TRBV9 to TRBJ1-2, with D unclear. The V and J ends lost 4 bases and 4 bases respectively, with 14 bases between them. The CDR3 is 14 residues long. The germline CDR1 and CDR2 sequences are SGDLS and YYNGEE.

The chain is built from TRBV19 and TRBJ2-1, with 7 bases that match TRBD2. The germline V gene has CDR1 LNHDA and CDR2 SQIVND (reference sequence). The CDR3 runs to 17 residues. J lost 7 bases, V lost 3 bases, and 15 bases had no gene match. For the CDR3, the DNA is TGTGCCAGTAGTATGTCCTTAGCGGGTGGAGTTTCGAATGAGCAGTTCTTC. Protein: CASSMSLAGGVSNEQFF.

The CDR3 is CASSSQDREVRETQYF. The CDR3 DNA is TGCGCCAGCAGCTCCCAGGATAGGGAGGTTAGGGAGACCCAGTACTTC. The V call is TRBV4-1, the J call TRBJ2-5; D may be TRBD2 (6 bases). Germline V gene lookup returns CDR1 MGHRA and CDR2 YSYEKL. V lost 5 bases to trimming and J lost 5 bases, with 21 bases between them. The CDR3 is 16 residues long.

V is TRBV6-5 and J is TRBJ2-5; 8 bases are shared with TRBD1. The V segment lost 5 bases and the J segment 1 base; nucleotides outside the gene matches: 3. This CDR3 has 14 amino acids. Germline CDR1 MNHEY, CDR2 SVGAGI. In nucleotides, the CDR3 is TGTGCCAGCAGTGACAGGGGAATCCAAGAGACCCAGTACTTC. This sequence encodes CASSDRGIQETQYF.

The rearrangement joins TRBV27 to TRBJ1-2; D possibly corresponds to TRBD1 (6 bases). CDR3 length: 15 residues. Trimming stripped 4 bases from V and 4 bases from J, with 16 bases between. The germline gives CDR1 MNHEY, CDR2 SMNVEV (reference sequence). The DNA of the CDR3 is TGTGCCAGCAGTTCTGGGCAGGGGAGTATCTATGGCTACACCTTC. Translating gives CASSSGQGSIYGYTF.

The CDR3 DNA follows: TGTGCCAGTAGTAAGGACAGGGACCAAGAGACCCAGTACTTC. It translates to CASSKDRDQETQYF. The rearrangement links TRBV19 to TRBJ2-5; 8 nucleotides line up with TRBD1. This CDR3 is built from 14 residues. V gave up 4 bases and J gave up 0 bases; unmatched junction bases: 1. CDR1 is LNHDA, CDR2 SQIVND, per germline (reference sequence).

J is TRBJ2-3 and V is TRBV7-9, with 15 bases fitting TRBD2. V lost 5 bases to trimming and J lost 5 bases; unmatched junction nucleotides: 8. The CDR3 contains 17 residues. Per germline, CDR1 SEHNR and CDR2 FQNEAQ (reference sequence). CDR3 sequence: CASSPPRGLAGGDTQYF. The CDR3 DNA is TGTGCCAGCAGCCCCCCCCGGGGACTAGCGGGAGGAGATACGCAGTATTTT. The full variable domain, its missing parts supplied by reference TRBV7-9 and TRBJ2-3, is DTGVSQNPRHKITKRGQNVTFRCDPISEHNRLYWYRQTLGQGPEFLTYFQNEAQLEKSRLLSDRFSAERPKGSFSTLEIQRTEQGDSAMYLCASSPPRGLAGGDTQYFGPGTRLTVL.

The rearrangement uses TRBV28 and TRBJ2-1; 12 bases fit TRBD2. This CDR3 has 15 amino acids. Trimming at V came to 3 bases and at J to 8 bases, leaving 5 bases not matched to a gene. Per germline, CDR1 MDHEN and CDR2 SYDVKM. The CDR3 coding sequence is TGTGCCAGCAGTTTGAGGACTAGCGGGAACCATGAGCAGTTCTTC. Translating gives CASSLRTSGNHEQFF.

The CDR3 loop is CASSLPQWTAAYGYTF. The CDR3, as DNA: TGTGCCAGCAGCTTACCCCAATGGACAGCAGCATATGGCTACACCTTC. The chain links TRBV7-9 to TRBJ1-2, with D perhaps matching TRBD1 (6 bases). The CDR3 is made up of 16 amino acids. V dropped 2 bases and J dropped 5 bases, with 18 bases sitting between them. Germline V CDR1 and CDR2: SEHNR, FQNEAQ (reference sequence). Variable domain in full (rest from reference TRBV7-9 and TRBJ1-2): DTGVSQNPRHKITKRGQNVTFRCDPISEHNRLYWYRQTLGQGPEFLTYFQNEAQLEKSRLLSDRFSAERPKGSFSTLEIQRTEQGDSAMYLCASSLPQWTAAYGYTFGSGTRLTVV.

The genes are TRBV28 and TRBJ2-1; 7 positions match TRBD2. This CDR3 has 12 amino acids. Losses at the gene ends were 9 bases for V and 2 bases for J; bases not matched to a gene: 1. Germline V gene lookup returns CDR1 MDHEN and CDR2 SYDVKM. CDR3 region: CARRGAYNEQFF. CDR3 DNA: TGTGCCAGACGGGGGGCCTACAATGAGCAGTTCTTC.

V gene TRBV11-1 combines with J gene TRBJ1-1; 7 nucleotides line up with TRBD1. The CDR3 has 18 amino acids. Germline CDR1 is SGHAT and CDR2 is FQDESV (reference sequence). V trimming: 2 bases; J trimming: 0 bases; junction bases outside the gene matches: 12. The CDR3 protein is CASSLRYVLGQLNTEAFF. The CDR3 nucleotides read TGTGCCAGCAGCTTAAGATACGTTCTGGGACAGTTGAACACTGAAGCTTTCTTT.

The chain employs TRBV30 and TRBJ1-2; weak D call: TRBD1 (6 bases). Germline V gene sequence: CDR1 GTSNPN, CDR2 SVGIG (reference sequence). V was shortened by 4 bases and J by 5 bases, with 20 bases between the two germline ends. This CDR3 is built from 15 residues. This chain's CDR3 is CAWTLDSRVLYGYTF. CDR3 DNA sequence: TGTGCCTGGACCTTGGACAGTAGGGTCCTTTATGGCTACACCTTC.

This chain joins TRBV12-5 and TRBJ2-2; possibly TRBD1 for D (6 bases). Germline CDR1 reads LGHNT; CDR2 reads FRNRAP. The V gene lost 6 bases and the J gene lost 2 bases, with 13 bases spanning the gap. The CDR3 contains 15 residues. As DNA, the CDR3 is TGTGCTAGTGGCACGGGACACACCAACACCGGGGAGCTGTTTTTT. It encodes CASGTGHTNTGELFF. The variable domain in full, with the rest retrieved from reference TRBV12-5 and TRBJ2-2, is DARVTQTPRHKVTEMGQEVTMRCQPILGHNTVFWYRQTMMQGLELLAYFRNRAPLDDSGMPKDRFSAEMPDATLATLKIQPSEPRDSAVYFCASGTGHTNTGELFFGEGSRLTVL.

The rearrangement links TRBV29-1 to TRBJ2-1, with D perhaps being TRBD1 or TRBD2 (6 bases each). Deletions cut 4 bases from V and 7 bases from J, with 17 bases between. CDR3 size: 14 residues. The V gene's germline CDR1 is SQVTM and CDR2 ANQGSEA. CDR3 sequence: CSVVKGGFGNEQFF. The CDR3 nucleotides read TGCAGCGTTGTGAAGGGGGGATTTGGAAATGAGCAGTTCTTC.

This clone was seen a few times. The J gene is TRBJ1-1, the V gene TRBV25-1; weak D call: TRBD1 (5 bases). Trimming stripped 5 bases from V and 6 bases from J, with 13 bases between. This CDR3 has 13 amino acids. Germline V CDR1 and CDR2: MGHDK, SYGVNS. CDR3 DNA sequence: TGTGCCAGCAGTTTGGGCAGGGTCTCTGAAGCTTTCTTT. Protein product: CASSLGRVSEAFF.

This clone showed up just once. V is TRBV19 and J is TRBJ1-5, with D perhaps TRBD1 (5 bases). V dropped 10 bases and J dropped 3 bases, with 13 bases sitting between them. Germline V gene sequence: CDR1 LNHDA, CDR2 SQIVND (reference sequence). CDR3 size: 13 residues. The CDR3 bases are TGTGCCATCTCCCGACAGTACAATCAGCCCCAGCATTTT. Translation gives CAISRQYNQPQHF.

The J gene is TRBJ2-3, the V gene TRBV19; 9 nucleotides match TRBD2. Germline V lookup: CDR1 LNHDA, CDR2 SQIVND (reference sequence). The V segment lost 5 bases and the J segment 0 bases; nucleotides outside the gene matches: 6. The CDR3 covers 16 residues. CDR3 region: CASSYSGGSSTDTQYF. CDR3 nucleotides: TGTGCCAGTAGTTATAGCGGGGGATCTAGCACAGATACGCAGTATTTT.

With regard to this clone: The same CDR3 arises from other DNA sequences in this sample as well. This rearrangement joins TRBV4-2 to TRBJ2-1; TRBD2 aligns across 12 bases. V lost 4 bases, J lost 4 bases, and 2 bases stayed unmatched. Germline CDR1 and CDR2: LGHNA and YNFKEQ. The CDR3 loop spans 15 amino acids. The DNA of the CDR3 is TGTGCCAGCAGCCCGCTAGCGGGAGGGTACAATGAGCAGTTCTTC. This codes for CASSPLAGGYNEQFF.

J is TRBJ1-1 and V is TRBV9; D is perhaps TRBD1 (6 bases). The V end was cut by 0 bases, the J end by 2 bases, with 14 bases between. The V gene's germline CDR1 is SGDLS and CDR2 YYNGEE. The CDR3 runs 16 residues. In DNA, the CDR3 is TGTGCCAGCAGCGTAGGTAGGACAGCCTTCAACACTGAAGCTTTCTTT. It translates to CASSVGRTAFNTEAFF.

V usage is TRBV7-9 and J usage is TRBJ2-5, with D uncertain. The CDR3 runs to 14 residues. From germline, CDR1 is SEHNR and CDR2 FQNEAQ (reference sequence). Trimming pared 2 bases from V and 2 bases from J, leaving 9 bases between. CDR3 DNA: TGTGCCAGCAGCTTATCCTGGGGTCAAGAGACCCAGTACTTC. Translation: CASSLSWGQETQYF.